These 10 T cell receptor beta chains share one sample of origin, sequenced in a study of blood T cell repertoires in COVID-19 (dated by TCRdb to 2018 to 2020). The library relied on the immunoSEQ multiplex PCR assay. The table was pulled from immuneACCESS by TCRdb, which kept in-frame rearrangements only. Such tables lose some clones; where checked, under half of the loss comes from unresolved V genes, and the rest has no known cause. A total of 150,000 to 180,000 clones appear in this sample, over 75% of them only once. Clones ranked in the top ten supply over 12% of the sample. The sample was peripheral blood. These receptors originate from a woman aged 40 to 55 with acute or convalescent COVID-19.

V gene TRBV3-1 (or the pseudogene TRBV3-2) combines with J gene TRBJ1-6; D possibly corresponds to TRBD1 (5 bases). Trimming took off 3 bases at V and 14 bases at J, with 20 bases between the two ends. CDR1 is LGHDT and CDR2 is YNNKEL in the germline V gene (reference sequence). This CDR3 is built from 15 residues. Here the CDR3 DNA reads TGTGCCAGCAGCCACTTTTGGGGACTTGATCCGACCCTCCACTTT. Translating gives CASSHFWGLDPTLHF.

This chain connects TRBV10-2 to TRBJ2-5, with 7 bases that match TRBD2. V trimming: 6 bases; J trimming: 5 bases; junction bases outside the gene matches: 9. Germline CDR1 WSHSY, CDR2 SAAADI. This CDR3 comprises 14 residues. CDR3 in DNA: TGCGCCAGCAGACCACCGGGGGGTGGGGAGACCCAGTACTTC. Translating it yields CASRPPGGGETQYF.

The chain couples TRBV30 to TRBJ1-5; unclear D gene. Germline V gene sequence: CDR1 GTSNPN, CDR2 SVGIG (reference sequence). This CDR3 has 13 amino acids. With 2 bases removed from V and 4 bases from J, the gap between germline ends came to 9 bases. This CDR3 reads CAWSQENNQPQHF. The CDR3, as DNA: TGTGCCTGGAGTCAGGAAAATAATCAGCCCCAGCATTTT.

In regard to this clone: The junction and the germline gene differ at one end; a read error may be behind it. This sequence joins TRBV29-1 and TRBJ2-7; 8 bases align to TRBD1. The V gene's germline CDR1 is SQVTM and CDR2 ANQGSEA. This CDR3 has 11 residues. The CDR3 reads CSVEIPGQVHF. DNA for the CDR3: TGCAGCGTAGAAATACCGGGACAGGTGCACTTC.

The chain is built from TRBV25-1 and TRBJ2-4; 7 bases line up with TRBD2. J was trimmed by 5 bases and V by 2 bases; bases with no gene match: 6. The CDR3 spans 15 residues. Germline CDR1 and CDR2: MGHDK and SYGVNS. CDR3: CASSEAGSGENIQYF. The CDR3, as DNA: TGTGCCAGCAGTGAAGCAGGGAGCGGGGAAAACATTCAGTACTTC. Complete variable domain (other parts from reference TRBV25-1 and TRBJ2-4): EADIYQTPRYLVIGTGKKITLECSQTMGHDKMYWYQQDPGMELHLIHYSYGVNSTEKGDLSSESTVSRIRTEHFPLTLESARPSHTSQYLCASSEAGSGENIQYFGAGTRLSVL.

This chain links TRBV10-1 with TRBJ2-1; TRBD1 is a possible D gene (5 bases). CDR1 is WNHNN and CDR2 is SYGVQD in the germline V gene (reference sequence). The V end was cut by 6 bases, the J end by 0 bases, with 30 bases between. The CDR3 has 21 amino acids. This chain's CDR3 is CASSGQVRGRQAASSYNEQFF. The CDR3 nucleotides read TGCGCCAGCAGCGGTCAAGTAAGGGGCAGGCAAGCTGCCAGCTCCTACAATGAGCAGTTCTTC.

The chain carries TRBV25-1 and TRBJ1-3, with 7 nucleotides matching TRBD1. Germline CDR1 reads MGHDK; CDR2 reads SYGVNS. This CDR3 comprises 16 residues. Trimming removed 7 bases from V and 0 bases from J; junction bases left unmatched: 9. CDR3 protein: CASTEGGTASGNTIYF. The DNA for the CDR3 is TGTGCCAGCACCGAGGGCGGGACAGCCTCTGGAAACACCATATATTTT.

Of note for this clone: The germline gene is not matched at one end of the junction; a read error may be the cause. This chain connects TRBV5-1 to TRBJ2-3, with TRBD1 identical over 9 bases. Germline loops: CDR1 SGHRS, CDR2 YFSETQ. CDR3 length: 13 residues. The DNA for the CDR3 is TGCGCCAGCAGCCGGATCTCCGGGACAGGGTGGGATTTT. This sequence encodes CASSRISGTGWDF.

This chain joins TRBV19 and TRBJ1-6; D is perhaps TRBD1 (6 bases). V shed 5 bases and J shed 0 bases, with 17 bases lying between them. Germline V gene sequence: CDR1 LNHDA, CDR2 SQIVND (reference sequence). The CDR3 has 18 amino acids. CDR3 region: CASSLTGPPSSYNSPLHF. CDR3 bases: TGTGCCAGTAGTCTGACAGGACCGCCATCCTCCTATAATTCACCCCTCCACTTT.

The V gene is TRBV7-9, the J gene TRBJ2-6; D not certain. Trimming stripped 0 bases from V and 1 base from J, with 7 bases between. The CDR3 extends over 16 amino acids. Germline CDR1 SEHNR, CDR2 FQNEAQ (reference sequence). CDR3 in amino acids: CASSLAIFSGANVLTF. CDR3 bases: TGTGCCAGCAGCTTAGCAATCTTTTCTGGGGCCAACGTCCTGACTTTC.